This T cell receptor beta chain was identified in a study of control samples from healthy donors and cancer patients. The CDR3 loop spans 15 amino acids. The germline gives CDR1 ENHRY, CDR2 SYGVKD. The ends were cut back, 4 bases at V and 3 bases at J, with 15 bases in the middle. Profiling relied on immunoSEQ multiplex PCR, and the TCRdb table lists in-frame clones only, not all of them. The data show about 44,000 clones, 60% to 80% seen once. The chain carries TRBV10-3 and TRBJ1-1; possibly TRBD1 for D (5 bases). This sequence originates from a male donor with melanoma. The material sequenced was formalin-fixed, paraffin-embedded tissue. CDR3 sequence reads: CAISGTPQEDTEAFF. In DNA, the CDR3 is TGTGCCATCAGTGGGACACCCCAGGAGGACACTGAAGCTTTCTTT.